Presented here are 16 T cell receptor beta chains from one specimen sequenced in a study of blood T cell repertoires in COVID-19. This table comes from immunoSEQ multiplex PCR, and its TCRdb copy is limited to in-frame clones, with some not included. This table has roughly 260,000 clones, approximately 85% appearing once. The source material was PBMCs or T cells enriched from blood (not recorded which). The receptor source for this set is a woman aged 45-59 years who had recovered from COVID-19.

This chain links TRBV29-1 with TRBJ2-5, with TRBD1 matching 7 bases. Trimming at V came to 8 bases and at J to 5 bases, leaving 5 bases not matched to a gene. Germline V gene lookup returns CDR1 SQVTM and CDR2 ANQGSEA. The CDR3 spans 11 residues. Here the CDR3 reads CSSQTGETQYF. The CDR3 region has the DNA TGCAGCAGCCAGACAGGGGAGACCCAGTACTTC. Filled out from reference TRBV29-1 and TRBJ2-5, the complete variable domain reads SAVISQKPSRDICQRGTSLTIQCQVDSQVTMMFWYRQQPGQSLTLIATANQGSEATYESGFVIDKFPISRPNLTFSTLTVSNMSPEDSSIYLCSSQTGETQYFGPGTRLLVL.

CDR3 bases: TGTGCCAGCAGAAAATTAAGCAGTAGCGGGAGGGCCATCGGGGAGCTGTTTTTT. Translation: CASRKLSSSGRAIGELFF. This chain links TRBV5-4 with TRBJ2-2, with 11 bases lining up with TRBD2. Germline V lookup: CDR1 SGHNT, CDR2 YYREEE (reference sequence). Losses at the gene ends were 5 bases for V and 7 bases for J; bases not matched to a gene: 16. This CDR3 contains 18 residues.

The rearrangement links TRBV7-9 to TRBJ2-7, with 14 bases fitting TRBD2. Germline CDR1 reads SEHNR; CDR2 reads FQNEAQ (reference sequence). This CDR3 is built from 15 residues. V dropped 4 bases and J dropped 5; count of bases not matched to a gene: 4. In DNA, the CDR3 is TGTGCCAGCAGCTCCTGGGGACTAGCGGGAGACGAGCAGTACTTC. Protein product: CASSSWGLAGDEQYF.

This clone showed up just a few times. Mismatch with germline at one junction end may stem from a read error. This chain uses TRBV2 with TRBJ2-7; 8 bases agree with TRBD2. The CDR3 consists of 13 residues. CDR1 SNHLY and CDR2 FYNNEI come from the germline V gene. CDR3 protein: CAGTRRPSHEQYF. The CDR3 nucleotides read TGTGCCGGGACTAGGAGGCCCTCCCACGAGCAGTACTTC.

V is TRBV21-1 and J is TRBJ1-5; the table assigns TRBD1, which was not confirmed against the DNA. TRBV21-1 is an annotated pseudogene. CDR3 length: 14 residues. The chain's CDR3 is CASRITGLIQPQHF. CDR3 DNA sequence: TGTGCCAGCAGAATCACAGGGTTAATTCAGCCCCAGCATTTT.

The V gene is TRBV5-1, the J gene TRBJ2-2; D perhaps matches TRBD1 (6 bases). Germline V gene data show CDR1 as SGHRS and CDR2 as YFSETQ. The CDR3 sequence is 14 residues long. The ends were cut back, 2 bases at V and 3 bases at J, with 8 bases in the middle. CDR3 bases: TGCGCCAGCAGCTTCCGGACAGACACCGGGGAGCTGTTTTTT. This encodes CASSFRTDTGELFF.

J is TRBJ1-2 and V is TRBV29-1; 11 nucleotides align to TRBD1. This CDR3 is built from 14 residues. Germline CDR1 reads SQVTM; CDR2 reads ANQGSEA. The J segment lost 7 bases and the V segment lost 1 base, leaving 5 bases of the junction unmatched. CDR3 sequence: CSVEAWDRGGGYTF. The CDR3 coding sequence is TGCAGCGTTGAAGCCTGGGACAGGGGGGGTGGCTACACCTTC.

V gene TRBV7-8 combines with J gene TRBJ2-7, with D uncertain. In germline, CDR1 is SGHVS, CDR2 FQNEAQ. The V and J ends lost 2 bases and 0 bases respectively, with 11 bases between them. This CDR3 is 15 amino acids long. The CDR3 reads CASSLLSFSSYEQYF. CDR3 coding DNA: TGTGCCAGCAGCTTACTGTCCTTCAGCTCCTACGAGCAGTACTTC.

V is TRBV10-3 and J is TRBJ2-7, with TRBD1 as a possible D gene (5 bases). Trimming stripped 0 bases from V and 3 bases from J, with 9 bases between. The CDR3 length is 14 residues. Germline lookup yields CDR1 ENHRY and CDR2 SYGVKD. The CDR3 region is CAISESQALYEQYF. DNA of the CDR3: TGTGCCATCAGTGAGTCACAGGCTCTCTACGAGCAGTACTTC.

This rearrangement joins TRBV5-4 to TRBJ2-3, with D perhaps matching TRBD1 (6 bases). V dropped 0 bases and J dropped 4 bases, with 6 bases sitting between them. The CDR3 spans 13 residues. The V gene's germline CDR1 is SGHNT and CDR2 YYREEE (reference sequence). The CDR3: CASSLDRADTQYF. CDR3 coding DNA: TGTGCCAGCAGCTTGGACAGGGCAGATACGCAGTATTTT.

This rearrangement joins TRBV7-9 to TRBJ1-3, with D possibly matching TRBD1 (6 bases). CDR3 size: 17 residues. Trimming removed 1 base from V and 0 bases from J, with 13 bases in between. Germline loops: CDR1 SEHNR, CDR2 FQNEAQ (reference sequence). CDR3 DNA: TGTGCCAGCAGCTTAGGGGTTACAGGGTTCTCTGGAAACACCATATATTTT. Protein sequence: CASSLGVTGFSGNTIYF.

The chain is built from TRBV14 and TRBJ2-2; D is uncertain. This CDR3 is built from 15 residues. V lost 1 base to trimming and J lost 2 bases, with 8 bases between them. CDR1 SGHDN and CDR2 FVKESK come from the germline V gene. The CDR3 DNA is TGTGCCAGCAGCCAAGGCTACTCCAACACCGGGGAGCTGTTTTTT. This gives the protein CASSQGYSNTGELFF. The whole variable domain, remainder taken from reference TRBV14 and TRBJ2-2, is EAGVTQFPSHSVIEKGQTVTLRCDPISGHDNLYWYRRVMGKEIKFLLHFVKESKQDESGMPNNRFLAERTGGTYSTLKVQPAELEDSGVYFCASSQGYSNTGELFFGEGSRLTVL.

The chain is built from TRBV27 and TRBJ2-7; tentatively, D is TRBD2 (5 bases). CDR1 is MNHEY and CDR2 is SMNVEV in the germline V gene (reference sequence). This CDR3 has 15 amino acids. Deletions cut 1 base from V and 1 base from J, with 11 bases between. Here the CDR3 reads CASSLLTPGSYEQYF. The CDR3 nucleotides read TGTGCCAGCAGTTTATTGACGCCGGGGTCCTACGAGCAGTACTTC.

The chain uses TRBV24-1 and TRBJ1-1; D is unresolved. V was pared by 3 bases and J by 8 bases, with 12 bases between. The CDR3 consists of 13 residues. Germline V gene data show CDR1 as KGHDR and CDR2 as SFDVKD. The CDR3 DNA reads TGTGCCACCAGTGATCCTGTGACCGGGGAAGCTTTCTTT. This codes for CATSDPVTGEAFF.

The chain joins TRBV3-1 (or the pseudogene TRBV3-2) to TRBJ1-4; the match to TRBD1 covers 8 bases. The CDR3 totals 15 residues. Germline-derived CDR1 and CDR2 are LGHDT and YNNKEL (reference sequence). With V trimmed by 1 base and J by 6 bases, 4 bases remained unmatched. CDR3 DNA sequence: TGTGCCAGCAGCCAAGCGTCAGGGGGCTATGAAAAACTGTTTTTT. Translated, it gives CASSQASGGYEKLFF.

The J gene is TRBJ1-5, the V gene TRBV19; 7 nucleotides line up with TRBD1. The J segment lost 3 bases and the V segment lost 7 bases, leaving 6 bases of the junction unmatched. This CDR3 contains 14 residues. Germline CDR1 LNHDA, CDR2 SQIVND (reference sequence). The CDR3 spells CASNRDSYNQPQHF. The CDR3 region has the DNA TGTGCCAGTAACAGGGACAGCTACAATCAGCCCCAGCATTTT.